One and the same sample provided the 22 T cell receptor beta chains below, sequenced in a study of CD8+ T cells in alopecia areata. Extraction of RNA preceded its reverse transcription into cDNA, which served as the sequencing template. The method was immunoSEQ multiplex PCR; TCRdb's version includes in-frame clones alone and lacks a portion of them. Of over 150,000 clones in the sample, around half were seen once. The treatment: oral pan-JAK inhibitor, 5-10 mg twice daily. Material: CD8+ T cells sorted from blood, obtained at week 24, from a patient treated with tofacitinib. These receptors were obtained from a human donor with alopecia areata.

This chain connects TRBV29-1 to TRBJ2-7; no definite D call. V gave up 1 base and J gave up 3 bases, with 10 bases separating them. The germline gives CDR1 SQVTM, CDR2 ANQGSEA. This CDR3 is 13 amino acids long. CDR3 DNA sequence: TGCAGCGTTGAAGTGGCAGGCCGCTACGAGCAGTACTTC. It translates to CSVEVAGRYEQYF.

This clone has a handful of counts. The V call is TRBV7-2, the J call TRBJ2-7; TRBD2 matches 7 bases. From germline, CDR1 is SGHTA and CDR2 FQGNSA. The CDR3 contains 15 residues. The V gene end was trimmed by 5 bases and the J gene end by 0 bases; junction bases not matched to a gene: 7. The CDR3 DNA sequence: TGTGCCAGCAGCCCCGGACTAGGGAGCTCCTACGAGCAGTACTTC. As protein: CASSPGLGSSYEQYF.

This clone was seen more than once but under ten times. This sequence joins TRBV6-5 and TRBJ2-5, with D uncertain. V was pared by 4 bases and J by 4 bases, with 10 bases between. The CDR3 is 13 residues long. Germline V gives CDR1 MNHEY, CDR2 SVGAGI. CDR3 sequence: CASSFNSAETQYF. The CDR3 coding sequence is TGTGCCAGCAGTTTCAACTCGGCAGAGACCCAGTACTTC.

The chain carries TRBV5-6 and TRBJ2-1; D gene ambiguous. In germline, CDR1 is SGHDT, CDR2 YYEEEE. V dropped 3 bases and J dropped 1 base, with 23 bases sitting between them. CDR3 length equals 19 residues. The CDR3 sequence is CASSSTIPHSSGSYNEQFF. CDR3 in DNA: TGTGCCAGCAGCTCAACGATCCCCCATTCTTCTGGGTCCTACAATGAGCAGTTCTTC.

The chain couples TRBV25-1 to TRBJ1-2; a weak D match, TRBD1 (6 bases). CDR3 length: 16 residues. CDR1 is MGHDK, CDR2 SYGVNS, per germline. V was trimmed by 5 bases and J by 4 bases, leaving 20 bases between them. In nucleotides, the CDR3 is TGTGCCAGCAGTCCACCGCAACAGGGCCTGATCTATGGCTACACCTTC. This translates into CASSPPQQGLIYGYTF.

This clone was seen a few times. The rearrangement links TRBV29-1 to TRBJ1-2; tentative D call: TRBD1 (6 bases). This CDR3 has 18 residues. Looked up from germline, CDR1 is SQVTM and CDR2 is ANQGSEA. Between the trimmed V and J ends, which lost 3 bases and 3 bases, there was a span of 26 bases. CDR3: CSVDYATGLFQAHYGYTF. DNA for the CDR3: TGCAGCGTTGATTACGCGACAGGTCTCTTCCAAGCGCACTATGGCTACACCTTC.

CDR3 coding DNA: TGTGCCAGCAGCTCACCCATGGACGGGGTCTGGGAGCAGTACTTC. Protein product: CASSSPMDGVWEQYF. This sequence joins TRBV7-9 and TRBJ2-7, with a possible D match to TRBD2 (5 bases). The CDR3 length is 15 residues. CDR1 and CDR2 (germline): SEHNR, FQNEAQ (reference sequence). Deletions cut 4 bases from V and 7 bases from J, with 20 bases between.

This clone is labeled as large (0.1 to 1%). The J gene is TRBJ2-3, the V gene TRBV6-5; D is possibly TRBD1 (5 bases). The V gene lost 5 bases and the J gene lost 0 bases, with 12 bases spanning the gap. Germline loops: CDR1 MNHEY, CDR2 SVGAGI. This CDR3 comprises 15 residues. CDR3 nucleotide sequence: TGTGCCAGCAGTGTCCAGGGTGGGAGCACAGATACGCAGTATTTT. Its translation: CASSVQGGSTDTQYF.

This clone was observed a few times. The chain combines TRBV30 with TRBJ1-1; D remains unclear. Germline values: CDR1 GTSNPN, CDR2 SVGIG (reference sequence). V shed 1 base and J shed 1 base, with 7 bases lying between them. The CDR3 consists of 13 residues. The CDR3 coding sequence is TGTGCCTGGAGTGGTTGGGAGAACACTGAAGCTTTCTTT. Its protein product is CAWSGWENTEAFF.

The V and J genes are TRBV30 and TRBJ1-4; D possibly corresponds to TRBD1 (6 bases). Trimming took off 3 bases at V and 6 bases at J, with 14 bases between the two ends. Germline V lookup: CDR1 GTSNPN, CDR2 SVGIG (reference sequence). This CDR3 spans 14 amino acids. CDR3 DNA: TGTGCCTGGAGCGTAGGGACATCGGATGAAAAACTGTTTTTT. Residues: CAWSVGTSDEKLFF.

The chain employs TRBV13 and TRBJ2-1; 7 nucleotides match TRBD2. J lost 7 bases, V lost 5 bases, and 5 bases had no gene match. The CDR3 totals 13 residues. CDR1 is PRHDT and CDR2 is FYEKMQ in the germline V gene (reference sequence). CDR3 bases: TGTGCCAGCAGCCCAGGGAGGGCAAATGAGCAGTTCTTC. Amino acids: CASSPGRANEQFF.

V usage is TRBV2 and J usage is TRBJ2-7; tentatively, D is TRBD1 (6 bases). V was shortened by 3 bases and J by 3 bases, with 12 bases between the two germline ends. Per the germline V gene, CDR1 is SNHLY and CDR2 is FYNNEI. The CDR3 consists of 14 residues. CDR3 loop: CASSDPTGNYEQYF. CDR3 DNA: TGTGCCAGCAGTGATCCCACAGGGAACTACGAGCAGTACTTC.

This clone was detected only a few times. The gene calls are TRBV4-3 and TRBJ2-7, with D maybe TRBD2 (6 bases). This CDR3 has 16 amino acids. V lost 0 bases and J lost 3, with 15 bases in between. The germline CDR1 and CDR2 sequences are LGHNA and YSLEER. The chain's CDR3 is CASSQDSAGPGYEQYF. Written as DNA, the CDR3 is TGCGCCAGCAGCCAAGACTCGGCGGGACCGGGCTACGAGCAGTACTTC.

There are a few counts of this clone. The chain carries TRBV27 and TRBJ2-3, with no clear D. This CDR3 region has 13 residues. CDR1 and CDR2 (germline): MNHEY, SMNVEV (reference sequence). V was shortened by 5 bases and J by 6 bases, with 12 bases between the two germline ends. CDR3 DNA: TGTGCCAGCAGTCCCAATGAACGGGATACGCAGTATTTT. Its translation: CASSPNERDTQYF.

The V and J genes are TRBV7-2 and TRBJ2-2; tentative D call: TRBD2 (5 bases). V was pared by 8 bases and J by 6 bases, with 13 bases between. CDR3 length: 13 amino acids. Germline V gene data show CDR1 as SGHTA and CDR2 as FQGNSA. CDR3 loop: CASSTGIPGELFF. CDR3 coding DNA: TGTGCCAGCTCCACGGGAATCCCCGGGGAGCTGTTTTTT.

In its sample, this clone was seen many times. The V gene is TRBV7-3, the J gene TRBJ2-3; 9 bases fit TRBD1. The CDR3 has 15 amino acids. V lost 0 bases, J lost 5 bases, and 3 bases stayed unmatched. CDR1 is SGHTA, CDR2 FQGTGA, per germline. The CDR3 bases are TGTGCCAGCAGCTTAACAGGGGGACAGGGAGATACGCAGTATTTT. Translating gives CASSLTGGQGDTQYF.

The chain has TRBV4-1 and TRBJ2-1, with D perhaps TRBD2 (5 bases). CDR1 MGHRA and CDR2 YSYEKL come from the germline V gene. Trimming took 3 bases from V and 7 from J, leaving 16 bases between them. The CDR3 length is 15 residues. CDR3 loop: CASSQPRAGLNEQFF. In DNA, the CDR3 is TGCGCCAGCAGCCAGCCTAGGGCGGGCTTGAATGAGCAGTTCTTC.

This clone was counted only a few times. The V gene is TRBV7-8, the J gene TRBJ2-5, with D tentatively TRBD1 (6 bases). The CDR3 loop spans 14 amino acids. The V gene lost 5 bases and the J gene lost 5 bases, with 15 bases spanning the gap. Germline V gene data show CDR1 as SGHVS and CDR2 as FQNEAQ. In nucleotides, the CDR3 is TGTGCCAGCAGCCACACAGGGTCGGGGGAGACCCAGTACTTC. Translated, it gives CASSHTGSGETQYF.

The chain couples TRBV9 to TRBJ1-2; 9 nucleotides agree with TRBD1. Losses at the gene ends were 2 bases for V and 2 bases for J; bases not matched to a gene: 4. The CDR3 is made up of 15 amino acids. Germline V gene lookup returns CDR1 SGDLS and CDR2 YYNGEE. The CDR3 spells CASSVSGTGNYGYTF. In DNA, the CDR3 is TGTGCCAGCAGCGTCTCCGGGACAGGGAACTATGGCTACACCTTC.

This clone was counted a few times. This chain connects TRBV11-2 to TRBJ2-1, with a tentative D call TRBD2 (6 bases). The CDR3 extends over 13 amino acids. Trimming took 4 bases from V and 6 from J, leaving 10 bases between them. From germline, CDR1 is SGHAT and CDR2 FQNNGV. The CDR3 sequence: CASSSGTANEQFF. DNA of the CDR3: TGTGCCAGCAGCTCCGGGACTGCCAATGAGCAGTTCTTC.

This clone was observed a single time. This chain joins TRBV5-6 and TRBJ1-5, with unresolved D. Trimming cost V 3 bases and J 1 base, with 2 bases left between them. CDR1 is SGHDT and CDR2 is YYEEEE in the germline V gene. The CDR3 loop spans 12 amino acids. The DNA for the CDR3 is TGTGCCAGCAGCTGGAGCAATCAGCCCCAGCATTTT. Its protein product is CASSWSNQPQHF.

The genes are TRBV5-1 and TRBJ2-7; D not resolved. The germline gives CDR1 SGHRS, CDR2 YFSETQ. The CDR3 loop spans 15 amino acids. Trimming took 0 bases from V and 3 from J, leaving 13 bases between them. CDR3 residues: CASSLAFGPGYEQYF. Written as DNA, the CDR3 is TGCGCCAGCAGCTTGGCCTTTGGACCCGGCTACGAGCAGTACTTC.